Below are 28 T cell receptor beta chains sequenced from a single sample in a study of cytomegalovirus exposure and HLA in healthy donors. Use of 60 Vbeta and 13 Jbeta primers characterized the PCR. The data were produced by immunoSEQ multiplex PCR, yet TCRdb's version contains in-frame clones alone and is incomplete. In the table there are under 250,000 clones, around four fifths of which are singletons. The specimen sequenced was PBMCs. The receptors stem from a male donor in good health and CMV-seronegative.

The chain has TRBV27 and TRBJ2-2; 13 nucleotides match TRBD2. The CDR3 runs to 14 residues. The V gene end was trimmed by 6 bases and the J gene end by 10 bases; junction bases not matched to a gene: 5. CDR1 is MNHEY and CDR2 is SMNVEV in the germline V gene (reference sequence). The chain's CDR3 is CASSVGTSGEELFF. The CDR3 nucleotides read TGTGCCAGCAGCGTCGGGACTAGCGGGGAGGAGCTGTTTTTT.

This clone occurred a few times. The chain carries TRBV9 and TRBJ2-1, with 9 bases identical to TRBD1. Germline V gene data show CDR1 as SGDLS and CDR2 as YYNGEE. The CDR3 runs 14 residues. V gave up 5 bases and J gave up 6 bases; unmatched junction bases: 6. The CDR3 region has the DNA TGTGCCAGCAGTCAAACAGGGGGCCTCAATGAGCAGTTCTTC. Encoded protein: CASSQTGGLNEQFF.

This rearrangement joins TRBV6-6 to TRBJ2-7, with 8 bases matching TRBD2. The CDR3 length is 14 residues. The germline gives CDR1 MNHNY, CDR2 SVGAGI (reference sequence). The V and J ends lost 6 bases and 3 bases, in that order; junction bases with no gene match: 7. CDR3 sequence (DNA): TGTGCCAGCAGCGTTCGGGAGGGAATCTACGAGCAGTACTTC. As protein: CASSVREGIYEQYF.

This clone was picked up a small number of times. The chain joins TRBV5-1 to TRBJ2-1; 8 bases are a match to TRBD2. With V trimmed by 5 bases and J by 4 bases, 11 bases remained unmatched. Germline lookup yields CDR1 SGHRS and CDR2 YFSETQ. The CDR3 is made up of 16 amino acids. The CDR3 loop reads CASRRGPGLDYNEQFF. The CDR3 DNA is TGCGCCAGCAGGCGAGGACCGGGACTAGATTACAATGAGCAGTTCTTC.

This clone occurred a few times. The chain combines TRBV10-3 with TRBJ1-1; D ambiguous. The germline V and J ends were trimmed by 6 bases and 11 bases, with 19 bases remaining between them. This CDR3 has 13 residues. Germline CDR1 ENHRY, CDR2 SYGVKD. The CDR3: CAIRPNGNPNAFF. The CDR3 DNA is TGTGCCATCAGACCTAACGGGAATCCGAACGCTTTCTTT.

This clone has only a few counts. The J gene is TRBJ2-5, the V gene TRBV4-1, with 9 bases that match TRBD2. The CDR3 length is 19 residues. V was clipped by 0 bases and J by 1 base; unmatched bases: 12. Germline CDR1 MGHRA, CDR2 YSYEKL. The CDR3 region has the DNA TGCGCCAGCAGCCAAGATATGCAAGGGGTAGCGGGAGCCCAAGAGACCCAGTACTTC. As protein: CASSQDMQGVAGAQETQYF.

This clone came up once. The rearrangement joins TRBV7-3 to TRBJ2-3, with 7 bases fitting TRBD1. CDR3 length: 20 residues. Trimming cost V 5 bases and J 0 bases; bases outside gene matches: 20. CDR1 SGHTA and CDR2 FQGTGA come from the germline V gene. The CDR3 nucleotides read TGTGCCAGCAGCAGGGACAGCAATGAAGTCCGAAGGACTAGCACAGATACGCAGTATTTT. Amino acid sequence: CASSRDSNEVRRTSTDTQYF.

The chain carries TRBV19 and TRBJ1-4, with TRBD1 identical over 7 bases. CDR3 length: 14 residues. Trimming took 7 bases from V and 6 from J; bases not matched to a gene: 8. Germline values: CDR1 LNHDA, CDR2 SQIVND (reference sequence). The CDR3 sequence is CASIMQGVDEKLFF. The CDR3, as DNA: TGTGCCAGTATCATGCAGGGGGTTGATGAAAAACTGTTTTTT.

The V gene is TRBV5-6, the J gene TRBJ1-2; D is perhaps TRBD1 (6 bases). Per the germline V gene, CDR1 is SGHDT and CDR2 is YYEEEE. CDR3 length equals 16 residues. Trimming took off 0 bases at V and 7 bases at J, with 19 bases between the two ends. Here the CDR3 DNA reads TGTGCCAGCAGCTTGGCCGGACAGCCACTCTCGGGTGGCTACACCTTC. Its protein product is CASSLAGQPLSGGYTF.

The rearrangement uses TRBV13 and TRBJ2-5; D is unclear. With the DNA end fitting TRBJ2-7 better, the J assignment may be wrong. The CDR3 extends over 13 amino acids. Looked up from germline, CDR1 is PRHDT and CDR2 is FYEKMQ (reference sequence). The CDR3 bases are TGTGCCAGCAGCTTAGGCGTGTCCTACGAGCAGTACTTC. It specifies CASSLGVSYEQYF.

Worth noting for this clone: This sample also contains other DNA sequences that code for the same CDR3. The chain recombines TRBV5-1 with TRBJ2-5; D unresolved. V was clipped by 0 bases and J by 5 bases, with 2 bases between them. This CDR3 contains 11 residues. Germline assignment: CDR1 SGHRS and CDR2 YFSETQ. The CDR3 loop reads CASSLAETQYF. The CDR3 DNA sequence: TGCGCCAGCAGCTTGGCGGAGACCCAGTACTTC.

The V call is TRBV5-1, the J call TRBJ1-5; D ambiguous. Germline lookup yields CDR1 SGHRS and CDR2 YFSETQ. This CDR3 is 16 amino acids long. V was clipped by 0 bases and J by 2 bases, with 12 bases between them. The CDR3 DNA sequence: TGCGCCAGCAGCTTGGCCCCTTCGGCGGGCAATCAGCCCCAGCATTTT. Encoded protein: CASSLAPSAGNQPQHF.

The rearrangement uses TRBV29-1 and TRBJ2-5; 9 bases agree with TRBD1. CDR1 and CDR2 (germline): SQVTM, ANQGSEA. There are 13 residues in the CDR3. Trimming at V came to 5 bases and at J to 9 bases, leaving 10 bases not matched to a gene. This chain's CDR3 is CSVPGQGLRAQYF. CDR3 coding DNA: TGCAGCGTTCCGGGACAGGGCCTCCGAGCCCAGTACTTC.

The chain uses TRBV19 and TRBJ2-5; 7 nucleotides agree with TRBD1. CDR3 length: 14 residues. Germline V lookup: CDR1 LNHDA, CDR2 SQIVND (reference sequence). V trimming: 11 bases; J trimming: 0 bases; junction bases outside the gene matches: 9. The CDR3 region is CAGYLRGNQETQYF. CDR3 DNA: TGTGCCGGCTACCTCAGGGGGAACCAAGAGACCCAGTACTTC. Variable domain in full (rest from reference TRBV19 and TRBJ2-5): DGGITQSPKYLFRKEGQNVTLSCEQNLNHDAMYWYRQDPGQGLRLIYYSQIVNDFQKGDIAEGYSVSREKKESFPLTVTSAQKNPTAFYLCAGYLRGNQETQYFGPGTRLLVL.

The chain recombines TRBV6-6 with TRBJ2-5; TRBD2 aligns across 9 bases. CDR1 and CDR2 (germline): MNHNY, SVGAGI (reference sequence). The CDR3 spans 14 residues. The V and J ends lost 6 bases and 4 bases, in that order; junction bases with no gene match: 6. In DNA, the CDR3 is TGTGCCAGCAGACTTAGCGGGAGAGGAGAGACCCAGTACTTC. It yields the protein CASRLSGRGETQYF.

J is TRBJ2-1 and V is TRBV13; 8 positions match TRBD2. Unmatched junction bases numbered 15, after V lost 5 bases and J lost 6 bases. This CDR3 has 17 amino acids. Germline lookup yields CDR1 PRHDT and CDR2 FYEKMQ (reference sequence). The CDR3 protein is CASSPRGGTRDFNEQFF. The CDR3 DNA reads TGTGCCAGCAGCCCCAGGGGCGGGACTAGGGATTTCAATGAGCAGTTCTTC.

The chain combines TRBV6-5 with TRBJ1-1, with 9 positions matching TRBD1. Germline lookup yields CDR1 MNHEY and CDR2 SVGAGI. There are 13 residues in the CDR3. J was trimmed by 4 bases and V by 6 bases; bases with no gene match: 3. This CDR3 is CASRRDRVTEAFF. DNA of the CDR3: TGTGCCAGCAGACGGGACAGGGTCACTGAAGCTTTCTTT.

This rearrangement joins TRBV10-3 to TRBJ2-7; a weak D match, TRBD2 (6 bases). Per the germline V gene, CDR1 is ENHRY and CDR2 is SYGVKD. Trimming stripped 0 bases from V and 4 bases from J, with 13 bases between. The CDR3 is 15 residues long. CDR3: CAISESEGAKYEQYF. In DNA, the CDR3 is TGTGCCATCAGTGAGTCGGAGGGAGCGAAATACGAGCAGTACTTC.

The chain employs TRBV6-5 and TRBJ1-5; D is perhaps TRBD1 (6 bases). The V end was cut by 5 bases, the J end by 7 bases, with 15 bases between. This CDR3 comprises 14 residues. Germline V gene lookup returns CDR1 MNHEY and CDR2 SVGAGI. The CDR3 spells CASSRLQGGQPQHF. CDR3 in DNA: TGTGCCAGCAGTCGGTTACAGGGTGGACAGCCCCAGCATTTT.

This clone was picked up one time. The chain combines TRBV7-8 with TRBJ1-5; 11 nucleotides line up with TRBD1. The germline gives CDR1 SGHVS, CDR2 FQNEAQ. CDR3 length: 17 residues. V lost 0 bases and J lost 6; bases outside the gene matches: 7. The CDR3 region has the DNA TGTGCCAGCAGCTTAGCGGACCGGGACAGGGGGTTTCAGCCCCAGCATTTT. It specifies CASSLADRDRGFQPQHF.

With respect to this clone: At one of its ends the junction is not consistent with the germline gene, which may arise from a read error. The chain carries TRBV6-1 and TRBJ2-5; a weak D match, TRBD2 (6 bases). The germline V gene has CDR1 MNHNS and CDR2 SASEGT. This CDR3 has 15 residues. DNA for the CDR3: TGTGCCAGCAGTGCCCTCACTAGCAGACAAGAGACCCGGTACTTC. Protein: CASSALTSRQETRYF.

This clone has a handful of counts. The gene calls are TRBV7-2 and TRBJ2-1; 7 bases are shared with TRBD2. CDR3 length: 15 residues. The junction had 6 bases not matched to a gene; V was cut back by 2 bases and J by 5 bases. Germline CDR1 and CDR2: SGHTA and FQGNSA. The CDR3 sequence: CASSLRGRFDNEQFF. In DNA, the CDR3 is TGTGCCAGCAGCTTACGCGGGAGATTCGACAATGAGCAGTTCTTC.

This clone was observed a few times. The CDR3 DNA reads TGTGCCAGCAGTGCCCCGGGACTAGCGACCAATGAGCAGTTCTTC. It yields the protein CASSAPGLATNEQFF. The rearrangement joins TRBV6-1 to TRBJ2-1; 10 positions match TRBD2. After removal of 4 bases from V and 6 bases from J, the junction contained 6 bases not matched to a gene. Germline assignment: CDR1 MNHNS and CDR2 SASEGT. The CDR3 spans 15 residues.

The chain has TRBV1 and TRBJ1-2. TRBV1 corresponds to a pseudogene. The CDR3 extends over 15 amino acids. DNA of the CDR3: TGCACCAGCAGCCACTATCAGGGAGGGTCGGATGGCTACACCTTC. Translating gives CTSSHYQGGSDGYTF.

This chain links TRBV7-9 with TRBJ2-7; 7 positions agree with TRBD1. Trimming cost V 1 base and J 8 bases; bases outside gene matches: 5. CDR3 length: 13 residues. Germline V lookup: CDR1 SEHNR, CDR2 FQNEAQ (reference sequence). In nucleotides, the CDR3 is TGTGCCAGCAGCTTAGGAGGGGGCGACCAGCAGTACTTC. This codes for CASSLGGGDQQYF.

This clone has more than one count but fewer than ten. The rearrangement joins TRBV5-6 to TRBJ2-1; D uncertain. V gave up 4 bases and J gave up 4 bases, with 12 bases separating them. This CDR3 region has 14 residues. CDR1 SGHDT and CDR2 YYEEEE come from the germline V gene. CDR3 in amino acids: CASSPIGRYNEQFF. Here the CDR3 DNA reads TGTGCCAGCAGCCCAATCGGTAGATACAATGAGCAGTTCTTC.

The V gene is TRBV28, the J gene TRBJ2-7; D is ambiguous. Deletions cut 5 bases from V and 3 bases from J, with 11 bases between. Germline V CDR1 and CDR2: MDHEN, SYDVKM. This CDR3 has 13 amino acids. In DNA, the CDR3 is TGTGCCAGCAGTCCCCCCCACGGCTACGAGCAGTACTTC. It translates to CASSPPHGYEQYF.

CDR3 DNA: TGCGCCAGCAGCAGGACAGGGGTCGAAGAGCAGTACTTC. This translates into CASSRTGVEEQYF. This chain joins TRBV5-1 and TRBJ2-7; 9 bases match TRBD1. Germline V CDR1 and CDR2: SGHRS, YFSETQ. After removal of 4 bases from V and 7 bases from J, the junction contained 6 bases not matched to a gene. There are 13 residues in the CDR3.